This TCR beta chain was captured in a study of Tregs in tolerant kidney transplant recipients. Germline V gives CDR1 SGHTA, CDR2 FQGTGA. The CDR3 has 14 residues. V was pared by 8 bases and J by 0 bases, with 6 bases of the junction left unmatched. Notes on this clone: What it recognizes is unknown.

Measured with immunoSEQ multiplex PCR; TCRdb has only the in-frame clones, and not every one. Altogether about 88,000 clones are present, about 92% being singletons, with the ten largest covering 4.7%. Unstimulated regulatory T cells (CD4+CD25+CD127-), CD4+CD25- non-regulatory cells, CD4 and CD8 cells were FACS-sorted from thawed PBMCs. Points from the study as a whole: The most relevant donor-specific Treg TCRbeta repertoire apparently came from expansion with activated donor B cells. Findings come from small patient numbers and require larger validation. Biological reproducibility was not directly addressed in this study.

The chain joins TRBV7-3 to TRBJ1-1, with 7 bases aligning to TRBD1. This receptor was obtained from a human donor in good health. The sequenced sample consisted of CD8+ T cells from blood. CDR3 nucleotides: TGTGCCAGCGAGTTGGGACAGTTGAACACTGAAGCTTTCTTT. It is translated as CASELGQLNTEAFF.